These 22 T cell receptor beta chains originate from one sample sequenced in a study of cytomegalovirus exposure and HLA in healthy donors. PCR amplification relied on 60 Vbeta primers (plus 13 Jbeta primers). Measured with immunoSEQ multiplex PCR; TCRdb has only the in-frame clones, and not every one. The sample comprises roughly 180,000 clones, about 83% of which are singletons, and about 2.6% rests with the top ten. The sequencing sample was made of PBMCs. Source of these receptors: a female donor in good health and CMV-seronegative.

This clone appeared a single time. This sequence joins TRBV19 and TRBJ1-1; D gene ambiguous. This CDR3 is 14 amino acids long. Germline assignment: CDR1 LNHDA and CDR2 SQIVND (reference sequence). V lost 3 bases to trimming and J lost 0 bases, with 8 bases between them. The CDR3 is CASSIYRMNTEAFF. CDR3 DNA sequence: TGTGCCAGTAGTATCTATCGTATGAACACTGAAGCTTTCTTT.

DNA for the CDR3: TGCGCCAGCAGCCACCGATGGACTAGCGGGAGAGTAAATGAGCAGTTCTTC. This encodes CASSHRWTSGRVNEQFF. This chain connects TRBV4-1 to TRBJ2-1; 13 positions match TRBD2. The CDR3 covers 17 residues. V lost 3 bases to trimming and J lost 7 bases; unmatched junction nucleotides: 9. Looked up from germline, CDR1 is MGHRA and CDR2 is YSYEKL.

This sequence joins TRBV5-1 and TRBJ2-5; D possibly corresponds to TRBD2 (5 bases). The V and J ends lost 3 bases and 4 bases respectively, with 7 bases between them. Germline CDR1 is SGHRS and CDR2 is YFSETQ. This CDR3 comprises 12 residues. The CDR3 DNA follows: TGCGCCAGCAGCTCGGGGTTAGAGACCCAGTACTTC. It translates to CASSSGLETQYF.

The rearrangement uses TRBV5-1 and TRBJ1-6, with D uncertain. In germline, CDR1 is SGHRS, CDR2 YFSETQ. This CDR3 has 13 amino acids. V was shortened by 5 bases and J by 7 bases, with 10 bases between the two germline ends. The CDR3 DNA follows: TGCGCCAGCAGGGAGAGCCTAAATTCACCCCTCCACTTT. Translating it yields CASRESLNSPLHF.

For this clone: The junction does not match germline at one end; this may be a read error. The chain has TRBV7-9 and TRBJ1-4; D might be TRBD1 (5 bases). Germline V lookup: CDR1 SEHNR, CDR2 FQNEAQ (reference sequence). This CDR3 region has 15 residues. CDR3 amino acids: CSSSSTEKQNRKLFF. The CDR3 DNA reads as TGTTCCAGCAGCTCGACAGAGAAGCAAAATAGAAAACTGTTTTTT.

The CDR3 DNA reads TGTGCCTGGAGTGTAAGGTGGGGCCCCGACAATGAGCAGTTCTTC. Amino acids: CAWSVRWGPDNEQFF. V is TRBV30 and J is TRBJ2-1; TRBD1 is a possible D gene (5 bases). The CDR3 spans 15 residues. Trimming took off 0 bases at V and 5 bases at J, with 14 bases between the two ends. CDR1 and CDR2 (germline): GTSNPN, SVGIG (reference sequence).

The count of this clone is one. The chain joins TRBV5-1 to TRBJ2-5; TRBD2 matches 13 bases. The end of the DNA fits TRBJ2-7 better, so the J call may be wrong. The length of the CDR3 is 17 residues. From germline, CDR1 is SGHRS and CDR2 YFSETQ. The CDR3 loop reads CASSKGLAGASSYEQYF. CDR3 bases: TGCGCCAGCAGCAAAGGACTAGCGGGAGCAAGCTCCTACGAGCAGTACTTC.

The gene calls are TRBV5-4 and TRBJ2-1; D perhaps matches TRBD1 (5 bases). The CDR3 runs 16 residues. V dropped 4 bases and J dropped 4 bases, with 18 bases sitting between them. Germline V CDR1 and CDR2: SGHNT, YYREEE (reference sequence). CDR3 sequence reads: CASSPARRDLYNEQFF. CDR3 nucleotides: TGTGCCAGCAGCCCAGCCCGCAGGGATCTTTACAATGAGCAGTTCTTC. The whole variable domain, remainder taken from reference TRBV5-4 and TRBJ2-1, is ETGVTQSPTHLIKTRGQQVTLRCSSQSGHNTVSWYQQALGQGPQFIFQYYREEENGRGNFPPRFSGLQFPNYSSELNVNALELDDSALYLCASSPARRDLYNEQFFGPGTRLTVL.

The rearrangement uses TRBV4-2 and TRBJ1-5; D is unclear. CDR1 LGHNA and CDR2 YNFKEQ come from the germline V gene. The CDR3 extends over 15 amino acids. V gave up 0 bases and J gave up 6 bases, with 12 bases separating them. The CDR3 protein is CASSQDARSGQPQHF. The CDR3 coding sequence is TGTGCCAGCAGCCAAGATGCCCGCAGCGGTCAGCCCCAGCATTTT.

This clone was found once. CDR3 loop: CASSQVSGRAKGSEQYF. Here the CDR3 DNA reads TGTGCCAGCTCACAAGTTAGCGGGAGGGCCAAGGGGAGCGAGCAGTACTTC. V and J are TRBV18 and TRBJ2-7; TRBD2 matches at 11 bases. The CDR3 is 17 residues long. Trimming at V came to 4 bases and at J to 6 bases, leaving 14 bases not matched to a gene. Germline V gene lookup returns CDR1 KGHSH and CDR2 LQKENI.

The rearrangement links TRBV5-1 to TRBJ2-2; 8 positions agree with TRBD1. The trim removed 0 bases at V and 4 bases at J, leaving 2 bases unmatched. Germline values: CDR1 SGHRS, CDR2 YFSETQ. The CDR3 runs 15 residues. CDR3 in DNA: TGCGCCAGCAGCTTGGGACAGGGGAGCACCGGGGAGCTGTTTTTT. This encodes CASSLGQGSTGELFF.

This chain joins TRBV5-1 and TRBJ2-2, with 10 nucleotides matching TRBD1. The CDR3 is 17 residues long. Trimming removed 3 bases from V and 2 bases from J; junction bases left unmatched: 7. The germline CDR1 and CDR2 sequences are SGHRS and YFSETQ. The CDR3 DNA sequence: TGCGCCAGCAGCTCTGGGGACAGGGGTGTTAACACCGGGGAGCTGTTTTTT. It encodes CASSSGDRGVNTGELFF.

The chain combines TRBV10-3 with TRBJ2-6; 7 bases line up with TRBD1. Germline trimming cut 5 bases from V and 0 bases from J; bases unmatched to any gene: 10. Germline-derived CDR1 and CDR2 are ENHRY and SYGVKD. There are 18 residues in the CDR3. CDR3 bases: TGTGCCATCAGTCAGATCAGGGGGTTCAGCTCTGGGGCCAACGTCCTGACTTTC. This translates into CAISQIRGFSSGANVLTF.

The chain couples TRBV11-3 to TRBJ2-7; D is perhaps TRBD2 (6 bases). CDR1 and CDR2 from the germline V gene are SGHNT and YENEEA. Trimming took 1 base from V and 3 from J, leaving 19 bases between them. The CDR3 length is 17 residues. CDR3 sequence reads: CASSLVMRDRERYEQYF. DNA of the CDR3: TGTGCCAGCAGCTTAGTGATGCGGGACCGCGAGCGCTACGAGCAGTACTTC.

The chain joins TRBV9 to TRBJ2-7; TRBD2 aligns across 14 bases. The CDR3 consists of 16 residues. V shed 4 bases and J 4 bases; nucleotides not matched to a gene: 7. Germline V gene sequence: CDR1 SGDLS, CDR2 YYNGEE. In DNA, the CDR3 is TGTGCCAGCAGCCCAGGGACTAGCGGGAGAGGGTACGAGCAGTACTTC. It codes for CASSPGTSGRGYEQYF.

About this clone: One end of the junction does not line up with germline, which may come from a read error. The chain couples TRBV13 to TRBJ2-7; unclear D gene. CDR3 length: 15 amino acids. In germline, CDR1 is PRHDT, CDR2 FYEKMQ (reference sequence). The CDR3 here is CSSSLRQVNSYEQYF. CDR3 nucleotide sequence: TGTTCCAGCAGCTTACGGCAGGTGAACTCCTACGAGCAGTACTTC.

This chain uses TRBV11-3 with TRBJ2-7, with 8 nucleotides matching TRBD2. The CDR3 spans 18 residues. V shed 5 bases, J shed 5 bases, and the junction held 20 bases outside the gene matches. Germline CDR1 SGHNT, CDR2 YENEEA. CDR3 coding DNA: TGTGCCAGCAGCCCACTGGGGTTAGCGGGGATTGGTGGGGACGAGCAGTACTTC. Translation: CASSPLGLAGIGGDEQYF.

This chain links TRBV28 with TRBJ2-7; D is unclear. This CDR3 contains 15 residues. Germline V gives CDR1 MDHEN, CDR2 SYDVKM. The germline V and J ends were trimmed by 10 bases and 2 bases, with 21 bases remaining between them. The CDR3 here is CATTLKGGEAYEQYF. In DNA, the CDR3 is TGTGCCACCACGCTCAAAGGCGGCGAAGCCTACGAGCAGTACTTC.

CDR3 bases: TGTGCCAGCAGCTTGATGGACACCTACAATGAGCAGTTCTTC. Translating gives CASSLMDTYNEQFF. V is TRBV5-4 and J is TRBJ2-1, with D possibly being TRBD1 (5 bases). The CDR3 extends over 14 amino acids. Trimming pared 1 base from V and 2 bases from J, leaving 7 bases between. Germline V gene lookup returns CDR1 SGHNT and CDR2 YYREEE (reference sequence).

V and J are TRBV5-1 and TRBJ2-5; D possibly corresponds to TRBD1 (6 bases). The CDR3 is made up of 14 amino acids. The ends were cut back, 0 bases at V and 5 bases at J, with 11 bases in the middle. Germline values: CDR1 SGHRS, CDR2 YFSETQ. The CDR3 spells CASSLAGVLETQYF. CDR3 in DNA: TGCGCCAGCAGCTTGGCAGGGGTGTTGGAGACCCAGTACTTC.

This clone showed up just a few times. This chain uses TRBV5-5 with TRBJ1-1; D possibly corresponds to TRBD1 (6 bases). The V and J ends lost 4 bases and 11 bases respectively, with 21 bases between them. This CDR3 is 14 amino acids long. Germline CDR1 is SGHKS and CDR2 is YYEKEE (reference sequence). The CDR3 is CASSLSDSVGLAFF. For the CDR3, the DNA is TGTGCCAGCAGCCTATCGGACAGTGTCGGGCTGGCTTTCTTT.

CDR3 loop: CASSNTAYNEQFF. CDR3 coding DNA: TGTGCCAGTAGTAATACGGCCTACAATGAGCAGTTCTTC. The chain carries TRBV19 and TRBJ2-1; D remains ambiguous. Germline CDR1 reads LNHDA; CDR2 reads SQIVND (reference sequence). V lost 4 bases to trimming and J lost 2 bases, with 6 bases between them. The CDR3 length is 13 residues.